This TCR beta chain was sequenced for a study of sequential checkpoint blockade in melanoma. In the study overall: Patients were randomized 1:1 to nivolumab-then-ipilimumab or ipilimumab-then-nivolumab first-line. Both treatment sequences were followed by maintenance nivolumab.

Documented treatment: randomized to nivolumab then ipilimumab (arm A) or the reverse (arm B). Sorted cells were live CD3+CD8+, lacking CD19 and CD56, from PBMCs. Looked up from germline, CDR1 is SQVTM and CDR2 is ANQGSEA. The CDR3 contains 12 residues. Assay: immunoSEQ multiplex PCR; the TCRdb copy retains only in-frame clones and omits some. In the table there are tens of thousands of clones, approximately 79% of which are singletons. This TCR was recovered from a human donor with melanoma. The sample here was CD8+ T cells sorted from blood (inferred from file names), taken from a patient given nivolumab and ipilimumab in sequence. The V and J genes are TRBV29-1 and TRBJ1-1; weak D call: TRBD1 (5 bases). The DNA of the CDR3 is TGCAGTACCTCTTCTGTGGAGGGGGAAGCTTTCTTT. Protein sequence: CSTSSVEGEAFF. The full variable domain, rest sourced from reference TRBV29-1 and TRBJ1-1, is SAVISQKPSRDICQRGTSLTIQCQVDSQVTMMFWYRQQPGQSLTLIATANQGSEATYESGFVIDKFPISRPNLTFSTLTVSNMSPEDSSIYLCSTSSVEGEAFFGQGTRLTVV.